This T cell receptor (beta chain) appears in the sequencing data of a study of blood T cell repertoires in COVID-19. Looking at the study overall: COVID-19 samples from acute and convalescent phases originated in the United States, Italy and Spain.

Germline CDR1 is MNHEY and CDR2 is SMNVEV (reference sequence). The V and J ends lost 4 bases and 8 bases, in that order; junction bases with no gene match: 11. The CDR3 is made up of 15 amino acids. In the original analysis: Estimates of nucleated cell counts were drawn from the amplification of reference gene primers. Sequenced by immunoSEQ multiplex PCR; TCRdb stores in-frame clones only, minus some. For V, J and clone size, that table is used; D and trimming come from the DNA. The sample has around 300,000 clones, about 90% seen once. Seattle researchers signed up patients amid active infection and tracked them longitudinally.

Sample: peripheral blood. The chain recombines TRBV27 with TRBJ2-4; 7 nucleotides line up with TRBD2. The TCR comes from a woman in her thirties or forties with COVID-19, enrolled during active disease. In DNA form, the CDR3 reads TGTGCCAGCAGTTCCCCGGCCGGGGGGATGGACATTCAGTACTTC. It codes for CASSSPAGGMDIQYF.